This TCR beta chain was recorded in a study of shared clonotypes between healthy human individuals. Libraries were prepared by immunoSEQ multiplex PCR; TCRdb keeps only in-frame clonotypes and omits some of them. The sample includes approximately 510,000 clones, approximately 79% of them seen just once. The CDR3 is 15 amino acids. The V gene's germline CDR1 is SGHRS and CDR2 YFSETQ. V lost 2 bases to trimming and J lost 5 bases, with 15 bases between them. About this clone: What it binds is not known.

Findings of the study overall: With few donors, the genetic and exposure-history diversity represented was limited.

The rearrangement links TRBV5-1 to TRBJ2-3, with TRBD1 as a possible D gene (7 bases). The sequence derives from a woman between 35 and 50 years old in good health. Some clones in this sample may be carry-over from other donors' samples. Sequenced material: PBMCs. CDR3 DNA: TGCGCCAGCAGCTTCCAGGGGGGCTTCCAAGATACGCAGTATTTT. This translates into CASSFQGGFQDTQYF.